The clone carrying this T cell receptor beta chain was seen ten or more times. The CDR3 regions of TCR beta were amplified from RNA transcripts. Researchers ran a first-round RT-PCR on the TCR CDR3 using the HTBI primer set. TCRdb reprocessed the multiplex PCR reads via MiXCR and lists one record per CDR3 protein. The table includes 640,000 or so distinct CDR3 sequences, approximately 14% detected once. The entry originates in a study of T cells in Graves' hyperthyroidism and ophthalmopathy. V was pared by 3 bases and J by 6 bases, with 17 bases between. From germline, CDR1 is SGHAT and CDR2 FQNNGV. The CDR3 covers 16 residues.

The TCR was taken from a woman between 40 and 55 years old with Graves' ophthalmopathy. Material for sequencing was blood. This sequence joins TRBV11-2 and TRBJ2-2; D is tentatively TRBD1 or TRBD2 (6 bases each). The CDR3 DNA is TGTGCCAGCAGCTTCAGGTGGGGGGCGGATGCCGGGGAGCTGTTTTTT. This translates into CASSFRWGADAGELFF.